Shown below are 25 T cell receptor beta chains from a single sample sequenced in a study of CD8 T cells in ankylosing spondylitis. From the 5' RACE reads, TCRdb called clonotypes with MiXCR, one entry per CDR3 protein. The sample includes some 120,000 distinct CDR3 sequences, approximately 15% of them seen just once. The sample taken for sequencing was blood, either unsorted or a sorted T cell fraction (not recorded which). Receptors originate from a female donor with ankylosing spondylitis or in good health (not recorded which).

This clonotype has a count of ten or more. The rearrangement links TRBV20-1 to TRBJ2-1, with D possibly matching TRBD1 (5 bases). This CDR3 has 14 amino acids. Germline CDR1 is DFQATT and CDR2 is SNEGSKA (reference sequence). V was shortened by 6 bases and J by 6 bases, with 18 bases between the two germline ends. Here the CDR3 DNA reads TGCAGTGCCCCTGACAGTTTGTCGCGCAATGAGCAGTTCTTC. Its protein product is CSAPDSLSRNEQFF.

This clonotype was counted between two and nine times. CDR3: CASSSSLILRGLANTEAFF. The CDR3 DNA reads as TGTGCCAGCAGCTCCTCTCTCATACTCAGGGGGCTGGCGAACACTGAAGCTTTCTTT. V is TRBV11-1 and J is TRBJ1-1; 8 nucleotides align to TRBD1. The CDR3 runs to 19 residues. CDR1 SGHAT and CDR2 FQDESV come from the germline V gene (reference sequence). J lost 1 base, V lost 4 bases, and 17 bases had no gene match.

About this clonotype itself: This is likely a read error, given that the CDR3 carries no conserved phenylalanine or tryptophan at its end. V usage is TRBV11-3 and J usage is TRBJ2-3; no firm D call. V dropped 5 bases and J dropped 2 bases, with 8 bases sitting between them. This CDR3 spans 13 amino acids. CDR1 is SGHNT and CDR2 is YENEEA in the germline V gene. DNA of the CDR3: TGTGCCAGCAGCCCCGGAGACACAGATACGCAGTATTTG. It specifies CASSPGDTDTQYL.

J is TRBJ2-2 and V is TRBV6-1; D may be TRBD1 (5 bases). This CDR3 is built from 15 residues. Germline assignment: CDR1 MNHNS and CDR2 SASEGT. V shed 6 bases and J shed 4 bases, with 15 bases lying between them. CDR3 in amino acids: CASRVMQGLTGELFF. CDR3 sequence (DNA): TGTGCCAGCAGAGTGATGCAGGGCCTCACCGGGGAGCTGTTTTTT.

In its sample, this clonotype was seen many times. The chain recombines TRBV4-1 with TRBJ1-6; D gene uncertain. CDR3 size: 14 residues. V lost 0 bases and J 7 bases, leaving 7 bases between the germline ends. Germline values: CDR1 MGHRA, CDR2 YSYEKL. The CDR3 sequence is CASSQDVGNSPLHF. In nucleotides, the CDR3 is TGCGCCAGCAGCCAAGATGTGGGGAATTCACCCCTCCACTTT.

This clonotype was seen repeatedly, ten times or more. The chain uses TRBV6-1 and TRBJ2-1; D is perhaps TRBD2 (5 bases). This CDR3 comprises 14 residues. Germline assignment: CDR1 MNHNS and CDR2 SASEGT. The ends were cut back, 6 bases at V and 3 bases at J, with 12 bases in the middle. This chain's CDR3 is CASRQLGNYNEQFF. In nucleotides, the CDR3 is TGTGCCAGCAGACAACTAGGAAACTACAATGAGCAGTTCTTC.

J is TRBJ2-5 and V is TRBV28, with 7 bases aligning to TRBD2. CDR3 size: 14 residues. Germline lookup yields CDR1 MDHEN and CDR2 SYDVKM. The V gene end was trimmed by 3 bases and the J gene end by 4 bases; junction bases not matched to a gene: 5. The CDR3 DNA sequence: TGTGCCAGCAGTTTGGGAGGGAGAAGAGAGACCCAGTACTTC. It encodes CASSLGGRRETQYF. The full variable domain, with the rest looked up from reference TRBV28 and TRBJ2-5, is DVKVTQSSRYLVKRTGEKVFLECVQDMDHENMFWYRQDPGLGLRLIYFSYDVKMKEKGDIPEGYSVSREKKERFSLILESASTNQTSMYLCASSLGGRRETQYFGPGTRLLVL.

This clonotype was observed a few times. The rearrangement joins TRBV19 to TRBJ2-7; 9 bases are shared with TRBD1. V trimming: 3 bases; J trimming: 3 bases; junction bases outside the gene matches: 6. The CDR3 runs to 15 residues. CDR1 and CDR2 (germline): LNHDA, SQIVND (reference sequence). This CDR3 is CASSIWEDRGYEQYF. For the CDR3, the DNA is TGTGCCAGTAGTATTTGGGAGGACAGGGGCTACGAGCAGTACTTC.

This clonotype has ten or more counts. The chain combines TRBV20-1 with TRBJ1-5; no definite D call. This CDR3 is 13 amino acids long. Germline V gene sequence: CDR1 DFQATT, CDR2 SNEGSKA (reference sequence). The ends were cut back, 3 bases at V and 3 bases at J, with 9 bases in the middle. The CDR3 sequence is CSARIGINQPQHF. CDR3 DNA sequence: TGCAGTGCTAGGATAGGGATCAATCAGCCCCAGCATTTT.

This clonotype appeared a few times. This sequence joins TRBV12-3 or TRBV12-4 and TRBJ2-2; D may be TRBD1 or TRBD2 (5 bases each). This CDR3 spans 14 amino acids. V was cut by 8 bases and J by 4 bases, with 14 bases left in between. The CDR3 region is CASSSGQSTGELFF. The CDR3 DNA reads as TGTGCCAGCTCTTCGGGGCAGAGCACCGGGGAGCTGTTTTTT.

The chain recombines TRBV7-2 with TRBJ2-7; 7 positions match TRBD2. In germline, CDR1 is SGHTA, CDR2 FQGNSA. The CDR3 consists of 17 residues. Unmatched junction bases numbered 9, after V lost 0 bases and J lost 1 base. The CDR3 spells CASSLALGAGLSYEQYF. For the CDR3, the DNA is TGTGCCAGCAGCTTAGCGCTTGGAGCGGGGCTATCCTACGAGCAGTACTTC.

V and J are TRBV20-1 and TRBJ2-1, with 8 nucleotides matching TRBD2. Germline V gene lookup returns CDR1 DFQATT and CDR2 SNEGSKA (reference sequence). The CDR3 loop spans 15 amino acids. J was trimmed by 5 bases and V by 6 bases; bases with no gene match: 12. The CDR3 reads CSAKSGTRGNNEQFF. The DNA of the CDR3 is TGCAGTGCGAAGAGCGGGACTAGAGGAAACAATGAGCAGTTCTTC.

The CDR3 DNA reads TGCGCCAGCAGCTTTAGCGGGGACCCCTCCTACGAGCAGTACTTC. Amino acids: CASSFSGDPSYEQYF. The chain links TRBV5-1 to TRBJ2-7; 8 nucleotides match TRBD2. Trimming at V came to 2 bases and at J to 0 bases, leaving 4 bases not matched to a gene. Germline CDR1 is SGHRS and CDR2 is YFSETQ. The CDR3 consists of 15 residues.

Of note for this clonotype: This may be a read error, as it is one base from a much larger clone. As the CDR3 is not closed by the conserved phenylalanine or tryptophan, this likely results from a read error. The rearrangement joins TRBV20-1 to TRBJ2-1; perhaps TRBD2 as D (6 bases). The length of the CDR3 is 14 residues. CDR1 is DFQATT, CDR2 SNEGSKA, per germline (reference sequence). Between the trimmed V and J ends, which lost 2 bases and 12 bases, there was a span of 20 bases. The CDR3 protein is CSARRAGIDFRQFL. DNA for the CDR3: TGCAGTGCTAGAAGGGCGGGGATAGATTTTCGGCAGTTCTTG.

This clonotype appeared many times. The rearrangement joins TRBV5-1 to TRBJ2-2; 11 nucleotides align to TRBD1. This CDR3 is built from 18 residues. Germline values: CDR1 SGHRS, CDR2 YFSETQ. The V gene end was trimmed by 4 bases and the J gene end by 0 bases; junction bases not matched to a gene: 8. The CDR3 DNA follows: TGCGCCAGCAGCATTTACCCGGGACAGGGGGCGAACACCGGGGAGCTGTTTTTT. This gives the protein CASSIYPGQGANTGELFF.

This chain connects TRBV7-9 to TRBJ1-2, with TRBD1 identical over 10 bases. Germline values: CDR1 SEHNR, CDR2 FQNEAQ (reference sequence). Trimming cost V 9 bases and J 5 bases; bases outside gene matches: 15. CDR3 length equals 16 residues. CDR3 region: CASVDRIGQGEYGYTF. CDR3 bases: TGTGCCAGTGTAGATAGAATTGGACAGGGGGAATATGGCTACACCTTC.

The V call is TRBV18, the J call TRBJ2-7; no definite D call. The V gene's germline CDR1 is KGHSH and CDR2 LQKENI. The germline V and J ends were trimmed by 4 bases and 3 bases, with 7 bases remaining between them. The CDR3 extends over 12 amino acids. DNA for the CDR3: TGTGCCAGCTCACACGCAGGCTACGAGCAGTACTTC. Translated, it gives CASSHAGYEQYF.

On this clonotype: Relative to the germline gene, one junction end is altered; a read error may explain this. V gene TRBV27 combines with J gene TRBJ1-5, with D uncertain. This CDR3 contains 16 residues. Germline V gene lookup returns CDR1 MNHEY and CDR2 SMNVEV (reference sequence). CDR3 bases: TGTGCCAGCAGTACGCTCCAGCGGGCCCTCAATCAGCCCCAGCATTTC. It specifies CASSTLQRALNQPQHF.

This clonotype was recorded at least ten times. The CDR3 bases are TGTGCCATCGACCGGGACAGGGGATCTGGCTACACCTTC. Its protein product is CAIDRDRGSGYTF. The chain employs TRBV12-3 or TRBV12-4 and TRBJ1-2; 10 nucleotides align to TRBD1. The V segment lost 10 bases and the J segment 7 bases; nucleotides outside the gene matches: 9. This CDR3 is built from 13 residues.

Ten or more counts support this clonotype. In nucleotides, the CDR3 is TGTGCCAGCAGCTTAGGGGACGGGAGCTCCTACAATGAGCAGTTCTTC. Its translation: CASSLGDGSSYNEQFF. The chain carries TRBV7-6 and TRBJ2-1, with D perhaps TRBD2 (6 bases). V dropped 1 base and J dropped 0 bases, with 10 bases sitting between them. CDR3 size: 16 residues. CDR1 SGHVS and CDR2 FNYEAQ come from the germline V gene.

Concerning this clonotype: A read error may be the cause here, since a much bigger clone is one base away. The rearrangement joins TRBV9 to TRBJ2-7, with TRBD1 matching over 10 bases. This CDR3 spans 16 amino acids. The germline V gene encodes CDR1 SGDLS and CDR2 YYNGEE. The CDR3 sequence: CAGSRQGARVLDEQYF. The DNA of the CDR3 is TGTGCCGGCAGCCGACAGGGGGCCCGAGTGTTAGACGAGCAGTACTTC.

V and J are TRBV25-1 and TRBJ1-1; D call uncertain. V gave up 3 bases and J gave up 4 bases, with 9 bases separating them. Germline V gives CDR1 MGHDK, CDR2 SYGVNS. The CDR3 spans 13 residues. Written as DNA, the CDR3 is TGTGCCAGCAGTGAGAGGCGGGGCACTGAAGCTTTCTTT. Amino acids: CASSERRGTEAFF.

V is TRBV19 and J is TRBJ1-3; no definite D call. V was cut by 7 bases and J by 0 bases, with 13 bases left in between. Germline CDR1 reads LNHDA; CDR2 reads SQIVND (reference sequence). This CDR3 contains 15 residues. CDR3 protein: CASTVDGRSGNTIYF. CDR3 sequence (DNA): TGTGCCAGTACCGTGGACGGACGCTCTGGAAACACCATATATTTT. The whole variable domain, filled in from reference TRBV19 and TRBJ1-3, reads DGGITQSPKYLFRKEGQNVTLSCEQNLNHDAMYWYRQDPGQGLRLIYYSQIVNDFQKGDIAEGYSVSREKKESFPLTVTSAQKNPTAFYLCASTVDGRSGNTIYFGEGSWLTVV.

This clonotype was seen more than once but under ten times. V and J are TRBV7-8 and TRBJ1-5; D not resolved. The CDR3 is made up of 15 amino acids. Germline V lookup: CDR1 SGHVS, CDR2 FQNEAQ. Trimming stripped 0 bases from V and 5 bases from J, with 11 bases between. The CDR3 region has the DNA TGTGCCAGCAGCTTAGCAGTTATCGGCGATCAGCCCCAGCATTTT. This encodes CASSLAVIGDQPQHF.

The chain combines TRBV20-1 with TRBJ1-1; D is unresolved. CDR1 is DFQATT, CDR2 SNEGSKA, per germline (reference sequence). The CDR3 loop spans 15 amino acids. The germline V and J ends were trimmed by 0 bases and 0 bases, with 11 bases remaining between them. The CDR3 nucleotides read TGCAGTGCTAGAGAAGTATTACTTATGAACACTGAAGCTTTCTTT. Protein product: CSAREVLLMNTEAFF.